This T cell receptor beta chain was recorded in a study of T cell responses to AZD1222 COVID-19 vaccine. Study-wide findings and caveats: Seropositivity was recorded at baseline in only 6 or 7 AZD1222 recipients.

Clones were read by immunoSEQ multiplex PCR, and TCRdb kept only the in-frame ones, dropping some. The table lists about 76,000 clones, more than 90% of them singletons, with 4% to 5% in the top ten. Remarks on this clone: Its antigen is unknown.

The CDR3 extends over 13 amino acids. The V and J ends lost 6 bases and 3 bases respectively, with 10 bases between them. Specimen: peripheral blood, collected on day 0 of AZD1222 vaccination. The TCR sequence derives from an adult in good health. The rearrangement uses TRBV12-3 or TRBV12-4 and TRBJ2-3; D perhaps matches TRBD2 (6 bases). CDR3 nucleotides: TGTGCCAGCAGGCGGGAACAGACAGATACGCAGTATTTT. Amino acids: CASRREQTDTQYF.